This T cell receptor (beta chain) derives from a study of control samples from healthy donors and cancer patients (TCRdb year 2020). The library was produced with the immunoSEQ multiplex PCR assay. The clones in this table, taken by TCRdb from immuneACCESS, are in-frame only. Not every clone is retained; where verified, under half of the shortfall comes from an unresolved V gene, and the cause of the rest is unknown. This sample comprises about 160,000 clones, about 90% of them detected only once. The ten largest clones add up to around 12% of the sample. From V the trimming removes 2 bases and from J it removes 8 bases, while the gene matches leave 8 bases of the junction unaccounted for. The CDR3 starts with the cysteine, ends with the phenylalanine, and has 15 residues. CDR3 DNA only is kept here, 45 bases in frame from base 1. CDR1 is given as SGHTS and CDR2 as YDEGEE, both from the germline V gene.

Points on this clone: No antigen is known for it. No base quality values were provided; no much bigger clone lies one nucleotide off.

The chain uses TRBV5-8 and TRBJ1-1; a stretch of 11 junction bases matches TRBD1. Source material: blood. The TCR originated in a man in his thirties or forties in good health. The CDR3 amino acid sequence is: CASSFLRTGGLEAFF. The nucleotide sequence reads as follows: TGTGCCAGCAGCTTCTTGCGGACAGGGGGCCTAGAAGCTTTCTTT.